This T cell receptor beta chain derives from a study of shared T cell receptors in the human thymus. Germline CDR1 and CDR2: MDHEN and SYDVKM. With 7 bases removed from V and 6 bases from J, the gap between germline ends came to 17 bases. The CDR3 runs to 14 residues. TCRdb's table, derived via immunoSEQ multiplex PCR, lists solely in-frame clones and lacks some. The data hold around 340,000 clones, with roughly 94% observed a single time. This chain joins TRBV28 and TRBJ2-3; D not certain. The receptor was isolated from a human donor. The sequenced sample consisted of thymocytes. CDR3 sequence (DNA): TGTGCCAGCACCCCGGTGACGGGCAGCGATACGCAGTATTTT. Translating gives CASTPVTGSDTQYF.